These 26 T cell receptor beta chains were all obtained from the same sample, sequenced in a study of cytomegalovirus exposure and HLA in healthy donors. The study ran its PCR with 60 Vbeta and 13 Jbeta primers. Profiling relied on immunoSEQ multiplex PCR, and the TCRdb table lists in-frame clones only, not all of them. Of 120,000 or so clones in the sample, approximately 80% were seen once. Material for sequencing was PBMCs. Source of these receptors: a woman under 30 in good health and CMV-seronegative.

The chain combines TRBV10-3 with TRBJ2-5, with 8 positions matching TRBD2. Germline CDR1 reads ENHRY; CDR2 reads SYGVKD. The ends lost 2 bases at V and 5 bases at J; junction bases unmatched: 10. The CDR3 has 16 amino acids. The CDR3 is CAISERGGPGGETQYF. The CDR3 DNA sequence: TGTGCCATCAGTGAGCGGGGCGGGCCGGGGGGGGAGACCCAGTACTTC.

This clone was recorded only once. The same CDR3 also results from other DNA sequences found in this sample. This chain connects TRBV6-5 to TRBJ2-1; 10 bases line up with TRBD1. Per the germline V gene, CDR1 is MNHEY and CDR2 is SVGAGI. The CDR3 runs 15 residues. The V and J ends lost 5 bases and 6 bases, in that order; junction bases with no gene match: 7. The CDR3 DNA reads as TGTGCCAGCAGTCCCGACAGGGGGCTTGGCAATGAGCAGTTCTTC. Its translation: CASSPDRGLGNEQFF.

The rearrangement uses TRBV2 and TRBJ1-2; D is possibly TRBD1 (5 bases). Germline CDR1 and CDR2: SNHLY and FYNNEI. The CDR3 has 14 residues. With 3 bases removed from V and 4 bases from J, the gap between germline ends came to 12 bases. CDR3 residues: CASSDLRQTYGYTF. Written as DNA, the CDR3 is TGTGCCAGCAGTGATCTGCGACAGACCTATGGCTACACCTTC.

This rearrangement joins TRBV11-2 to TRBJ2-7; 9 positions match TRBD1. CDR3 length: 13 amino acids. V lost 5 bases and J lost 2; bases outside the gene matches: 1. CDR1 is SGHAT, CDR2 FQNNGV, per germline. The DNA of the CDR3 is TGTGCCAGCAGCCGGGACAGGGCCTACGAGCAGTACTTC. It encodes CASSRDRAYEQYF.

The chain links TRBV4-3 to TRBJ1-1; D ambiguous. Trimming took off 5 bases at V and 7 bases at J, with 26 bases between the two ends. This CDR3 comprises 17 residues. From germline, CDR1 is LGHNA and CDR2 YSLEER. The CDR3 region is CASSGTFGSLLLDEAFF. CDR3 coding DNA: TGCGCCAGCAGCGGAACCTTTGGGAGCCTTCTTTTGGATGAAGCTTTCTTT.

The genes are TRBV12-5 and TRBJ2-7; unclear D gene. The CDR3 has 13 amino acids. CDR1 is LGHNT and CDR2 is FRNRAP in the germline V gene. Trimming left V 6 bases short and J 5 bases short, with 14 bases between. The CDR3, as DNA: TGTGCTAGTGGCTTATTTACATCCCACGAGCAGTACTTC. Protein product: CASGLFTSHEQYF.

The rearrangement uses TRBV15 and TRBJ2-3, with 9 nucleotides matching TRBD2. Germline trimming cut 1 base from V and 5 bases from J; bases unmatched to any gene: 7. Germline values: CDR1 LNHNV, CDR2 YYDKDF (reference sequence). The CDR3 extends over 16 amino acids. CDR3: CATSRASGAFRDTQYF. The CDR3 region has the DNA TGTGCCACCAGCAGAGCTAGCGGGGCCTTTCGAGATACGCAGTATTTT.

This clone was found a few times. The chain couples TRBV6-6 to TRBJ1-1; no reliable D call. Looked up from germline, CDR1 is MNHNY and CDR2 is SVGAGI (reference sequence). V was pared by 0 bases and J by 0 bases, with 5 bases between. The CDR3 runs 14 residues. The CDR3 region is CASSYSRVNTEAFF. The CDR3 nucleotides are TGTGCCAGCAGTTACTCGAGAGTGAACACTGAAGCTTTCTTT.

The rearrangement uses TRBV11-2 and TRBJ1-3; TRBD1 aligns across 9 bases. The CDR3 has 15 residues. V lost 4 bases, J lost 5 bases, and 6 bases stayed unmatched. Germline loops: CDR1 SGHAT, CDR2 FQNNGV. The CDR3 loop reads CASSSPGTGRNTIYF. In DNA form, the CDR3 reads TGTGCCAGCAGCTCCCCCGGGACAGGGAGAAACACCATATATTTT.

The chain uses TRBV9 and TRBJ1-2; TRBD1 aligns across 8 bases. Looked up from germline, CDR1 is SGDLS and CDR2 is YYNGEE. The CDR3 sequence is 14 residues long. V lost 0 bases to trimming and J lost 6 bases; unmatched junction nucleotides: 4. As DNA, the CDR3 is TGTGCCAGCAGCGTAGGCAGGGGGCAGGATGGCTACACCTTC. It codes for CASSVGRGQDGYTF. The variable domain in full, completed from reference TRBV9 and TRBJ1-2, reads DSGVTQTPKHLITATGQRVTLRCSPRSGDLSVYWYQQSLDQGLQFLIQYYNGEERAKGNILERFSAQQFPDLHSELNLSSLELGDSALYFCASSVGRGQDGYTFGSGTRLTVV.

This clone has only one observation. The CDR3 DNA is TGCAGCGTTGTCGGGAGTAGTAACACCGGGGAGCTGTTTTTT. As protein: CSVVGSSNTGELFF. The chain is built from TRBV29-1 and TRBJ2-2, with D perhaps matching TRBD2 (6 bases). V lost 4 bases and J lost 2, with 11 bases in between. The CDR3 length is 14 residues. Germline CDR1 is SQVTM and CDR2 is ANQGSEA.

This clone was counted only a few times. This chain uses TRBV25-1 with TRBJ2-7; D gene unclear. The CDR3 is 12 amino acids. Germline V gene sequence: CDR1 MGHDK, CDR2 SYGVNS. Between the trimmed V and J ends, which lost 4 bases and 4 bases, there was a span of 8 bases. The CDR3 spells CASSVTTYEQYF. The DNA for the CDR3 is TGTGCCAGCAGTGTCACCACATACGAGCAGTACTTC.

CDR3 nucleotide sequence: TGTGCCAGCAGTGAGGGGCCGAACACTGAAGCTTTCTTT. Its protein is CASSEGPNTEAFF. The genes are TRBV6-4 and TRBJ1-1, with D maybe TRBD1 (5 bases). The germline V gene has CDR1 MRHNA and CDR2 SNTAGT. This CDR3 has 13 amino acids. With 3 bases removed from V and 1 base from J, the gap between germline ends came to 6 bases.

The V call is TRBV7-7, the J call TRBJ1-3; 7 bases line up with TRBD1. After removal of 5 bases from V and 2 bases from J, the junction contained 3 bases not matched to a gene. CDR1 and CDR2 from the germline V gene are SSHAT and FNYEAQ (reference sequence). The CDR3 spans 14 residues. CDR3 sequence reads: CASSPGTAGNTIYF. The CDR3 DNA is TGTGCCAGCAGCCCCGGGACAGCTGGAAACACCATATATTTT.

The chain combines TRBV5-4 with TRBJ2-7, with TRBD2 matching 10 bases. There are 14 residues in the CDR3. The V gene's germline CDR1 is SGHNT and CDR2 YYREEE (reference sequence). After removal of 4 bases from V and 7 bases from J, the junction contained 8 bases not matched to a gene. The CDR3, as DNA: TGTGCCAGCAGCATTAGCGGGAGGCCGGGGGAGCAGTACTTC. Its translation is CASSISGRPGEQYF.

This clone was seen a single time. This chain connects TRBV19 to TRBJ1-5; 10 bases map to TRBD1. V gave up 5 bases and J gave up 8 bases; unmatched junction bases: 12. CDR3 length: 16 amino acids. Germline lookup yields CDR1 LNHDA and CDR2 SQIVND (reference sequence). The CDR3 here is CASSVRTGGIKEPQHF. The CDR3 DNA reads as TGTGCCAGTAGTGTGAGGACAGGGGGAATCAAGGAGCCCCAGCATTTT.

For the CDR3, the DNA is TGCGCCAGCAGCTTGGCCCTAGCGGGAGCCGCAGATACGCAGTATTTT. It encodes CASSLALAGAADTQYF. The chain couples TRBV5-1 to TRBJ2-3; TRBD2 aligns across 10 bases. The junction had 5 bases not matched to a gene; V was cut back by 0 bases and J by 4 bases. The CDR3 spans 16 residues. Per germline, CDR1 SGHRS and CDR2 YFSETQ.

This chain uses TRBV27 with TRBJ2-7; the match to TRBD1 covers 12 bases. The J segment lost 4 bases and the V segment lost 5 bases, leaving 6 bases of the junction unmatched. Per the germline V gene, CDR1 is MNHEY and CDR2 is SMNVEV (reference sequence). The CDR3 contains 15 residues. The CDR3 loop reads CASSPLGQGAYEQYF. CDR3 coding DNA: TGTGCCAGCAGTCCGTTGGGACAGGGGGCGTACGAGCAGTACTTC.

J is TRBJ1-5 and V is TRBV5-8, with TRBD1 as a possible D gene (6 bases). Trimming removed 3 bases at V and 0 bases at J, with 10 bases between. The CDR3 covers 15 residues. Germline V lookup: CDR1 SGHTS, CDR2 YDEGEE. In nucleotides, the CDR3 is TGTGCCAGCAGCTCTGACAGGTATAGCAATCAGCCCCAGCATTTT. Its protein is CASSSDRYSNQPQHF.

The chain combines TRBV4-3 with TRBJ2-1; TRBD2 might be the D (6 bases). Trimming cost V 0 bases and J 9 bases, with 6 bases left between them. The CDR3 covers 12 residues. Germline lookup yields CDR1 LGHNA and CDR2 YSLEER. Here the CDR3 reads CASSQDGGEQFF. DNA for the CDR3: TGCGCCAGCAGCCAAGACGGGGGTGAGCAGTTCTTC.

This rearrangement joins TRBV9 to TRBJ1-1; D is undetermined. Germline values: CDR1 SGDLS, CDR2 YYNGEE. This CDR3 has 12 residues. Trimming removed 0 bases at V and 5 bases at J, with 5 bases between. The CDR3 protein is CASSVGGTEAFF. CDR3 coding DNA: TGTGCCAGCAGCGTAGGCGGGACTGAAGCTTTCTTT.

The chain couples TRBV29-1 to TRBJ2-7; TRBD2 agrees at 8 bases. V lost 7 bases and J lost 2; bases outside the gene matches: 16. The CDR3 runs 16 residues. Looked up from germline, CDR1 is SQVTM and CDR2 is ANQGSEA. CDR3 residues: CSATGTRALEAYEQYF. The CDR3 region has the DNA TGCAGCGCCACCGGGACTAGAGCGCTTGAGGCCTACGAGCAGTACTTC.

The gene calls are TRBV7-9 and TRBJ1-6, with 7 bases identical to TRBD1. The CDR3 consists of 14 residues. The germline CDR1 and CDR2 sequences are SEHNR and FQNEAQ (reference sequence). V trimming: 5 bases; J trimming: 8 bases; junction bases outside the gene matches: 6. Here the CDR3 reads CASSRDREDSPLHF. CDR3 sequence (DNA): TGTGCCAGCAGCCGCGACAGGGAGGATTCACCCCTCCACTTT.

The V gene is TRBV6-1, the J gene TRBJ2-5; D is possibly TRBD2 (5 bases). Trimming cost V 8 bases and J 5 bases, with 12 bases left between them. The CDR3 is 12 amino acids. Germline CDR1 is MNHNS and CDR2 is SASEGT. As DNA, the CDR3 is TGTGCCAGCGGAGGACCTGATGAGACCCAGTACTTC. Its translation is CASGGPDETQYF.

The V gene is TRBV19, the J gene TRBJ1-5; weak D call: TRBD1 (6 bases). The CDR3 totals 13 residues. Trimming removed 7 bases from V and 3 bases from J, with 10 bases in between. Germline V CDR1 and CDR2: LNHDA, SQIVND (reference sequence). In nucleotides, the CDR3 is TGTGCCAGTACTCAGGGGTTCAATCAGCCCCAGCATTTT. Its translation: CASTQGFNQPQHF.

The chain has TRBV13 and TRBJ1-1, with D unresolved. The CDR3 has 13 amino acids. Germline V gene lookup returns CDR1 PRHDT and CDR2 FYEKMQ (reference sequence). V was pared by 5 bases and J by 1 base, with 8 bases between. CDR3 residues: CASSPNGNTEAFF. The CDR3 DNA reads TGTGCCAGCAGCCCCAACGGGAACACTGAAGCTTTCTTT.